These 9 T cell receptor beta chains came from one sample sequenced in a study of T cell responses to AZD1222 COVID-19 vaccine. Here immunoSEQ multiplex PCR was the method, and the copy in TCRdb shows in-frame clones only, minus some. The sample lists roughly 100,000 clones; over 75% were seen once. The input for sequencing was peripheral blood, taken on day 0 of AZD1222 vaccination. These receptors originate from an adult in good health.

The chain couples TRBV6-6 to TRBJ2-5; the D is unclear. The CDR3 has 13 amino acids. The germline V gene has CDR1 MNHNY and CDR2 SVGAGI (reference sequence). Trimming left V 3 bases short and J 2 bases short, with 7 bases between. This CDR3 reads CASSYEEQETQYF. The CDR3 region has the DNA TGTGCCAGCAGTTATGAAGAACAAGAGACCCAGTACTTC.

The chain uses TRBV2 and TRBJ1-5; D gene ambiguous. The germline V gene encodes CDR1 SNHLY and CDR2 FYNNEI. This CDR3 region has 12 residues. The ends were cut back, 0 bases at V and 7 bases at J, with 4 bases in the middle. Written as DNA, the CDR3 is TGTGCCAGCAGTGAAGCGGAACAGCCCCAGCATTTT. Translating it yields CASSEAEQPQHF. The full variable domain, its missing parts supplied by reference TRBV2 and TRBJ1-5, is EPEVTQTPSHQVTQMGQEVILRCVPISNHLYFYWYRQILGQKVEFLVSFYNNEISEKSEIFDDQFSVERPDGSNFTLKIRSTKLEDSAMYFCASSEAEQPQHFGDGTRLSIL.

The CDR3 nucleotides read TGTGCCAGCAGTTTGACAGGGACCTCCTACAATGAGCAGTTCTTC. It is translated as CASSLTGTSYNEQFF. J is TRBJ2-1 and V is TRBV11-2; 7 positions agree with TRBD1. The CDR3 consists of 15 residues. After removal of 6 bases from V and 0 bases from J, the junction contained 5 bases not matched to a gene. Germline values: CDR1 SGHAT, CDR2 FQNNGV.

The rearrangement uses TRBV7-3 and TRBJ1-1; 9 nucleotides align to TRBD1. Trimming cost V 1 base and J 5 bases; bases outside gene matches: 2. Germline CDR1 SGHTA, CDR2 FQGTGA. This CDR3 contains 14 residues. This CDR3 is CASSLRGTGTEAFF. CDR3 nucleotides: TGTGCCAGCAGCTTAAGGGGGACAGGGACTGAAGCTTTCTTT.

Only a few counts were recorded for this clone. This chain connects TRBV28 to TRBJ1-1; D may be TRBD1 (5 bases). Germline assignment: CDR1 MDHEN and CDR2 SYDVKM. Trimming shortened V by 2 bases and J by 4 bases, and 11 bases separated the two germline ends. The length of the CDR3 is 14 residues. CDR3 in DNA: TGTGCCAGCAGTTTACCGAGGGGCCCCACTGAAGCTTTCTTT. Amino acids: CASSLPRGPTEAFF. The full variable domain, rest sourced from reference TRBV28 and TRBJ1-1, is DVKVTQSSRYLVKRTGEKVFLECVQDMDHENMFWYRQDPGLGLRLIYFSYDVKMKEKGDIPEGYSVSREKKERFSLILESASTNQTSMYLCASSLPRGPTEAFFGQGTRLTVV.

This chain uses TRBV3-1 (or the pseudogene TRBV3-2) with TRBJ2-3; 8 bases line up with TRBD1. CDR3 length: 15 amino acids. The V segment lost 4 bases and the J segment 5 bases; nucleotides outside the gene matches: 8. Per germline, CDR1 LGHDT and CDR2 YNNKEL (reference sequence). The CDR3 nucleotides read TGTGCCAGCAGCCGGGACAGGTGGTTGGTAGATACGCAGTATTTT. It specifies CASSRDRWLVDTQYF.

The rearrangement joins TRBV10-2 to TRBJ1-4; no clear D gene. With 5 bases removed from V and 5 bases from J, the gap between germline ends came to 3 bases. Per germline, CDR1 WSHSY and CDR2 SAAADI. The CDR3 sequence is 11 residues long. DNA for the CDR3: TGCGCCAGCAGTAGAAATGAAAAACTGTTTTTT. Protein sequence: CASSRNEKLFF.

The rearrangement joins TRBV11-1 to TRBJ1-3; D remains ambiguous. The CDR3 runs to 12 residues. The germline V gene encodes CDR1 SGHAT and CDR2 FQDESV (reference sequence). V was clipped by 3 bases and J by 7 bases, with 7 bases between them. The CDR3: CASSLTGNTIYF. The CDR3 nucleotides read TGTGCCAGCAGCTTGACGGGGAACACCATATATTTT.

The J gene is TRBJ2-7, the V gene TRBV18; D is ambiguous. CDR1 and CDR2 from the germline V gene are KGHSH and LQKENI. V lost 3 bases and J lost 2, with 8 bases in between. CDR3 size: 13 residues. CDR3 in amino acids: CASSPLETYEQYF. In DNA, the CDR3 is TGTGCCAGCTCACCTCTGGAGACCTACGAGCAGTACTTC.